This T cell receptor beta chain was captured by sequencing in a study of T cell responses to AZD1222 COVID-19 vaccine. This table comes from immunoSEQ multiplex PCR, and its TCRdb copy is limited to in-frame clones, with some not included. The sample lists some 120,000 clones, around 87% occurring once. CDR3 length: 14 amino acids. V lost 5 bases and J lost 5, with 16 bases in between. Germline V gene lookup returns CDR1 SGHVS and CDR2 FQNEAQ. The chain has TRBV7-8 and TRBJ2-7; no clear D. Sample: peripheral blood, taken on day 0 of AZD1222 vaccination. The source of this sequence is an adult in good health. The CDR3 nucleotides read TGTGCCAGCAGCCCCCTTGACCCTCGGAACGAGCAGTACTTC. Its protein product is CASSPLDPRNEQYF.